One sample yielded the 23 T cell receptor beta chains listed below, sequenced in a study of T-cell memory formation after mild COVID-19. TCRdb re-derived calls from the 5' RACE reads in MiXCR, one entry per CDR3 protein. Of approximately 270,000 distinct CDR3 sequences in the sample, 16% were seen once. Material: PBMCs or a T cell subset sorted from them (not recorded which). Receptor source: a young man who had mild COVID-19 (a few samples of this study predate the infection). Cell type and time point are not known.

This chain links TRBV19 with TRBJ1-5; D unresolved. Germline values: CDR1 LNHDA, CDR2 SQIVND (reference sequence). The CDR3 is 13 residues long. V gave up 0 bases and J gave up 4 bases, with 4 bases separating them. CDR3 bases: TGTGCCAGTAGTATAGAAAAGAATCAGCCCCAGCATTTT. This codes for CASSIEKNQPQHF.

The chain carries TRBV7-6 and TRBJ2-2; 8 nucleotides line up with TRBD2. Germline values: CDR1 SGHVS, CDR2 FNYEAQ. There are 16 residues in the CDR3. J lost 6 bases, V lost 5 bases, and 11 bases had no gene match. Here the CDR3 DNA reads TGTGCCAGCAGCCCCGCCCTGAGCGGGGGCCCCGGGGAGCTGTTTTTT. Amino acid sequence: CASSPALSGGPGELFF.

This clonotype was seen more than once but under ten times. The chain links TRBV29-1 to TRBJ2-4; perhaps TRBD1 as D (5 bases). The V gene's germline CDR1 is SQVTM and CDR2 ANQGSEA. The CDR3 extends over 12 amino acids. Between the trimmed V and J ends, which lost 5 bases and 6 bases, there was a span of 11 bases. The CDR3 DNA is TGCAGCGTTTTCGTCCAGGGAAACATTCAGTACTTC. It is translated as CSVFVQGNIQYF. The variable domain in full, with the rest retrieved from reference TRBV29-1 and TRBJ2-4, is SAVISQKPSRDICQRGTSLTIQCQVDSQVTMMFWYRQQPGQSLTLIATANQGSEATYESGFVIDKFPISRPNLTFSTLTVSNMSPEDSSIYLCSVFVQGNIQYFGAGTRLSVL.

This clonotype has more than one count but fewer than ten. The rearrangement links TRBV12-3 or TRBV12-4 to TRBJ2-1; TRBD1 matches 8 bases. This CDR3 region has 12 residues. V lost 2 bases to trimming and J lost 14 bases; unmatched junction nucleotides: 5. CDR3 sequence reads: CASSLRTGRKFF. CDR3 nucleotide sequence: TGTGCCAGCAGTTTAAGGACAGGGAGGAAGTTCTTC.

This chain connects TRBV6-2 or TRBV6-3 to TRBJ1-3; D unclear. CDR1 and CDR2 (germline): MNHEY, SVGEGT. The V and J ends lost 6 bases and 16 bases respectively, with 19 bases between them. The CDR3 loop spans 12 amino acids. CDR3 sequence: CASSETPIDGYF. CDR3 nucleotides: TGTGCCAGCAGCGAGACACCGATTGATGGGTATTTT.

The chain carries TRBV6-5 and TRBJ2-7, with D tentatively TRBD2 (6 bases). CDR1 and CDR2 (germline): MNHEY, SVGAGI. Trimming left V 0 bases short and J 2 bases short, with 11 bases between. This CDR3 region has 15 residues. The CDR3 nucleotides are TGTGCCAGCAGTTACTCAGGAGGGGAGACCTACGAGCAGTACTTC. Translated: CASSYSGGETYEQYF.

This clonotype was detected many times. The rearrangement uses TRBV10-3 and TRBJ2-5; no clear D gene. The germline V and J ends were trimmed by 2 bases and 1 base, with 8 bases remaining between them. Per germline, CDR1 ENHRY and CDR2 SYGVKD. This CDR3 comprises 14 residues. The CDR3 bases are TGTGCCATCAGTGAGGGGGTTGTCCAAGAGACCCAGTACTTC. Translated: CAISEGVVQETQYF.

In its sample, this clonotype was seen a few times. The chain couples TRBV6-5 to TRBJ1-1; D might be TRBD1 (5 bases). CDR1 MNHEY and CDR2 SVGAGI come from the germline V gene. V was trimmed by 6 bases and J by 5 bases, leaving 13 bases between them. There are 13 residues in the CDR3. The CDR3 loop reads CASSRDPRTEAFF. As DNA, the CDR3 is TGTGCCAGCAGCAGGGACCCCCGGACTGAAGCTTTCTTT.

This clonotype was counted a few times. The V call is TRBV2, the J call TRBJ2-1, with D maybe TRBD1 (5 bases). This CDR3 is 14 amino acids long. The V end was cut by 2 bases, the J end by 7 bases, with 12 bases between. Germline-derived CDR1 and CDR2 are SNHLY and FYNNEI. This CDR3 is CASSEQGSYNEQFF. CDR3 in DNA: TGTGCCAGCAGTGAACAGGGATCGTATAATGAGCAGTTCTTC.

This chain uses TRBV20-1 with TRBJ1-2, with unresolved D. The V gene lost 0 bases and the J gene lost 8 bases, with 13 bases spanning the gap. The germline V gene has CDR1 DFQATT and CDR2 SNEGSKA (reference sequence). The CDR3 loop spans 13 amino acids. The CDR3: CSARDAAGAGYTF. CDR3 DNA: TGCAGTGCTAGAGACGCGGCGGGCGCCGGCTACACCTTC.

The rearrangement links TRBV6-1 to TRBJ2-5; either TRBD1 or TRBD2 may supply D (6 bases each). Per the germline V gene, CDR1 is MNHNS and CDR2 is SASEGT. The CDR3 loop spans 14 amino acids. V was trimmed by 5 bases and J by 5 bases, leaving 15 bases between them. The CDR3 loop is CASSKLGGRETQYF. For the CDR3, the DNA is TGTGCCAGCAGTAAACTAGGGGGGCGGGAGACCCAGTACTTC.

This clonotype was counted a few times. This sequence joins TRBV7-2 and TRBJ2-4, with D uncertain. This CDR3 comprises 12 residues. In germline, CDR1 is SGHTA, CDR2 FQGNSA. V lost 5 bases to trimming and J lost 8 bases, with 10 bases between them. The CDR3 nucleotides read TGTGCCAGCAGCCCCCCCGGGCACATTCAGTACTTC. Its protein is CASSPPGHIQYF.

This clonotype appeared many times. This CDR3 is CASSLVTGPQETQYF. In DNA form, the CDR3 reads TGTGCCAGCAGCTTAGTTACCGGGCCCCAAGAGACCCAGTACTTC. The genes are TRBV7-2 and TRBJ2-5; D is unresolved. The CDR3 has 15 residues. Germline V gene lookup returns CDR1 SGHTA and CDR2 FQGNSA. Trimming took 1 base from V and 1 from J, leaving 10 bases between them.

This chain uses TRBV29-1 with TRBJ2-7; D is uncertain. The CDR3 is 11 amino acids. Trimming removed 7 bases at V and 3 bases at J, with 10 bases between. The germline V gene encodes CDR1 SQVTM and CDR2 ANQGSEA. This CDR3 reads CSAKDGYEQYV. In nucleotides, the CDR3 is TGCAGCGCAAAAGACGGCTACGAGCAGTACGTC.

The sample holds a few counts of this clonotype. CDR3 bases: TGCGCCAGCAGCTCGGGACTAGCGGGGTATACCTATCCCCACAATGAGCAGTTCTTC. The encoded protein is CASSSGLAGYTYPHNEQFF. The chain employs TRBV5-1 and TRBJ2-1, with 13 bases identical to TRBD2. Per germline, CDR1 SGHRS and CDR2 YFSETQ. V trimming: 3 bases; J trimming: 5 bases; junction bases outside the gene matches: 14. This CDR3 is 19 amino acids long.

This chain uses TRBV20-1 with TRBJ2-7; 9 nucleotides line up with TRBD1. The CDR3 has 15 amino acids. V gave up 1 base and J gave up 4 bases; unmatched junction bases: 8. Looked up from germline, CDR1 is DFQATT and CDR2 is SNEGSKA (reference sequence). Written as DNA, the CDR3 is TGCAGTGCTAGAGGCCCCGGGACAGGGTCTTACGAGCAGTACGTC. It translates to CSARGPGTGSYEQYV.

The V call is TRBV18, the J call TRBJ1-1, with D maybe TRBD1 (5 bases). Looked up from germline, CDR1 is KGHSH and CDR2 is LQKENI. This CDR3 has 12 amino acids. V lost 3 bases and J lost 10, with 12 bases in between. The DNA for the CDR3 is TGTGCCAGCTCACCCCCTACGGGGCCAGCTTTCTTT. Its protein product is CASSPPTGPAFF.

This rearrangement joins TRBV7-2 to TRBJ1-2, with TRBD1 as a possible D gene (6 bases). CDR1 is SGHTA and CDR2 is FQGNSA in the germline V gene. The V gene lost 5 bases and the J gene lost 6 bases, with 16 bases spanning the gap. The CDR3 spans 14 residues. In DNA form, the CDR3 reads TGTGCCAGCAGCCAACCCAGGGGAGAACATGGCTACACCTTC. Its translation: CASSQPRGEHGYTF. Full variable domain (missing parts from reference TRBV7-2 and TRBJ1-2): GAGVSQSPSNKVTEKGKDVELRCDPISGHTALYWYRQSLGQGLEFLIYFQGNSAPDKSGLPSDRFSAERTGGSVSTLTIQRTQQEDSAVYLCASSQPRGEHGYTFGSGTRLTVV.

The chain couples TRBV13 to TRBJ2-5; D remains unclear. The CDR3 extends over 13 amino acids. Trimming stripped 5 bases from V and 5 bases from J, with 12 bases between. Germline V CDR1 and CDR2: PRHDT, FYEKMQ (reference sequence). The CDR3 loop reads CASSTSSFETQYF. DNA of the CDR3: TGTGCCAGCAGCACGTCTAGTTTCGAGACCCAGTACTTC.

This clonotype was seen a handful of times. The gene calls are TRBV5-1 and TRBJ1-1; 7 bases are shared with TRBD1. J lost 2 bases, V lost 4 bases, and 8 bases had no gene match. The length of the CDR3 is 15 residues. Germline CDR1 is SGHRS and CDR2 is YFSETQ. The CDR3 DNA reads TGCGCCAGCAGCCTGACAGGGCGGGGAAACACTGAAGCTTTCTTT. It yields the protein CASSLTGRGNTEAFF.

This rearrangement joins TRBV6-1 to TRBJ1-1, with D maybe TRBD1 (6 bases). CDR1 is MNHNS and CDR2 is SASEGT in the germline V gene. There are 15 residues in the CDR3. V shed 2 bases and J shed 1 base, with 11 bases lying between them. As DNA, the CDR3 is TGTGCCAGCAGTGAAAGGGGGGGGCGGAACACTGAAGCTTTCTTT. Its protein is CASSERGGRNTEAFF.

This chain joins TRBV5-1 and TRBJ2-5; a possible D gene is TRBD1 (6 bases). The CDR3 length is 15 residues. Per the germline V gene, CDR1 is SGHRS and CDR2 is YFSETQ. V gave up 2 bases and J gave up 5 bases, with 16 bases separating them. The chain's CDR3 is CASSFLGALEETQYF. In DNA form, the CDR3 reads TGCGCCAGCAGCTTCCTGGGGGCCCTGGAGGAGACCCAGTACTTC.

The table lists this clonotype with a few counts. The V call is TRBV24-1, the J call TRBJ2-3; TRBD2 agrees at 12 bases. CDR3 size: 18 residues. Unmatched junction bases numbered 8, after V lost 4 bases and J lost 1 base. In germline, CDR1 is KGHDR, CDR2 SFDVKD. The CDR3, as DNA: TGTGCCACCAGTGAAACGACTAGCGGGGGATCCCGCACAGATACGCAGTATTTT. As protein: CATSETTSGGSRTDTQYF.